Presented here are 32 T cell receptor beta chains from one specimen sequenced in a study of technical replicates of blood from a few donors. Profiling relied on immunoSEQ multiplex PCR, and the TCRdb table lists in-frame clones only, not all of them. The table shows tens of thousands of clones, with over 85% occurring only once. Sequenced material: T cells isolated from PBMCs. Receptors were obtained from a human donor in good health.

This clone was counted a single time. CDR3 in DNA: TGCAGCGTTGACGCTAGCGGGGGCCGATACGAGCAGTACTTC. Translated, it gives CSVDASGGRYEQYF. The genes are TRBV29-1 and TRBJ2-7, with 10 bases identical to TRBD2. The CDR3 loop spans 14 amino acids. V lost 3 bases, J lost 4 bases, and 6 bases stayed unmatched. Germline CDR1 and CDR2: SQVTM and ANQGSEA.

The chain uses TRBV11-2 and TRBJ2-7, with D perhaps matching TRBD1 (6 bases). The CDR3 consists of 13 residues. Germline CDR1 and CDR2: SGHAT and FQNNGV. Trimming took 5 bases from V and 4 from J, leaving 12 bases between them. CDR3 protein: CASSRFGQYEQYF. The CDR3 DNA reads TGTGCCAGCAGCCGTTTCGGACAGTACGAGCAGTACTTC.

The V gene is TRBV14, the J gene TRBJ1-3, with D maybe TRBD1 (6 bases). V was shortened by 6 bases and J by 2 bases, with 26 bases between the two germline ends. Germline loops: CDR1 SGHDN, CDR2 FVKESK. The CDR3 sequence is 19 residues long. This CDR3 is CASSLTSGHPGITGNTIYF. CDR3 bases: TGTGCCAGCAGTCTGACCTCGGGACACCCAGGGATCACTGGAAACACCATATATTTT.

The rearrangement links TRBV25-1 to TRBJ2-7; 11 bases align to TRBD2. The CDR3 has 14 amino acids. The germline CDR1 and CDR2 sequences are MGHDK and SYGVNS. The V and J ends lost 4 bases and 5 bases, in that order; junction bases with no gene match: 4. In nucleotides, the CDR3 is TGTGCCAGCAGTGGGGCGGGACTAGCGGACGAGCAGTACTTC. This gives the protein CASSGAGLADEQYF.

The chain combines TRBV27 with TRBJ2-5, with 7 bases lining up with TRBD1. The germline V gene encodes CDR1 MNHEY and CDR2 SMNVEV (reference sequence). V lost 4 bases, J lost 7 bases, and 12 bases stayed unmatched. This CDR3 is built from 15 residues. CDR3 DNA sequence: TGTGCCAGCAGTTGGGGAATTGACAGGGTATGGACCCAGTACTTC. Its protein product is CASSWGIDRVWTQYF.

The chain employs TRBV5-6 and TRBJ2-3; 8 bases align to TRBD2. The CDR3 has 13 residues. V trimming: 3 bases; J trimming: 3 bases; junction bases outside the gene matches: 0. CDR1 and CDR2 from the germline V gene are SGHDT and YYEEEE. DNA of the CDR3: TGTGCCAGCAGCTCTAGCGGGACAGATACGCAGTATTTT. Translating it yields CASSSSGTDTQYF.

V gene TRBV6-5 combines with J gene TRBJ1-1, with D maybe TRBD1 (6 bases). The CDR3 is 14 amino acids. The ends were cut back, 6 bases at V and 5 bases at J, with 16 bases in the middle. Germline V gives CDR1 MNHEY, CDR2 SVGAGI. CDR3 region: CASRKGGWGTEAFF. CDR3 DNA: TGTGCCAGCAGGAAGGGGGGGTGGGGTACTGAAGCTTTCTTT.

The chain recombines TRBV6-5 with TRBJ2-2, with TRBD2 identical over 8 bases. V shed 6 bases, J shed 6 bases, and the junction held 9 bases outside the gene matches. Germline V gene data show CDR1 as MNHEY and CDR2 as SVGAGI. The CDR3 contains 15 residues. CDR3 residues: CASSTELAASGELFF. The CDR3 DNA reads as TGTGCCAGCAGCACCGAACTAGCGGCCTCCGGGGAGCTGTTTTTT.

The J gene is TRBJ2-1, the V gene TRBV14; 11 nucleotides agree with TRBD2. The V segment lost 1 base and the J segment 14 bases; nucleotides outside the gene matches: 10. The germline CDR1 and CDR2 sequences are SGHDN and FVKESK. The CDR3 sequence is 15 residues long. The CDR3 DNA reads as TGTGCCAGCAGCCAAGCCCCCCCGGGACTAGCGGAAGAGTTCTTC. Amino acids: CASSQAPPGLAEEFF.

The chain joins TRBV14 to TRBJ2-7; possibly TRBD1 for D (6 bases). CDR3 length equals 11 residues. V gave up 6 bases and J gave up 7 bases, with 10 bases separating them. Germline V gives CDR1 SGHDN, CDR2 FVKESK. The CDR3: CASRDSREQYF. As DNA, the CDR3 is TGTGCCAGCAGGGACAGTAGAGAGCAGTACTTC.

The chain has TRBV14 and TRBJ1-2, with TRBD1 matching over 7 bases. This CDR3 comprises 15 residues. CDR1 and CDR2 from the germline V gene are SGHDN and FVKESK. The trim removed 1 base at V and 3 bases at J, leaving 5 bases unmatched. The CDR3 nucleotides read TGTGCCAGCAGCCAAGTGGAGGGGGCCTACTATGGCTACACCTTC. Translating gives CASSQVEGAYYGYTF.

The chain recombines TRBV27 with TRBJ1-4; TRBD1 might be the D (6 bases). CDR3 length: 14 residues. Trimming took 8 bases from V and 3 from J, leaving 13 bases between them. Germline CDR1 MNHEY, CDR2 SMNVEV (reference sequence). The CDR3 DNA is TGTGCCAGCTGGGGGCCAGTCGCTAATGAAAAACTGTTTTTT. Translated: CASWGPVANEKLFF.

This CDR3 is CASSDSGGLSSSYTF. CDR3 sequence (DNA): TGTGCCAGCAGTGATTCAGGGGGCCTGAGCAGCAGCTACACCTTC. The chain combines TRBV27 with TRBJ1-2; 8 bases are a match to TRBD1. The CDR3 loop spans 15 amino acids. Looked up from germline, CDR1 is MNHEY and CDR2 is SMNVEV (reference sequence). J was trimmed by 9 bases and V by 5 bases; bases with no gene match: 14.

This chain connects TRBV2 to TRBJ2-7, with 8 bases that match TRBD2. CDR3 length equals 20 residues. Germline V CDR1 and CDR2: SNHLY, FYNNEI. The J segment lost 2 bases and the V segment lost 0 bases, leaving 18 bases of the junction unmatched. CDR3 region: CASSEASSASGFNPTYEQYF. The CDR3 nucleotides are TGTGCCAGCAGTGAAGCGAGTTCGGCTAGCGGGTTCAACCCGACCTACGAGCAGTACTTC.

V and J are TRBV7-6 and TRBJ2-1, with TRBD2 identical over 10 bases. This CDR3 has 15 amino acids. Germline-derived CDR1 and CDR2 are SGHVS and FNYEAQ. The J segment lost 7 bases and the V segment lost 6 bases, leaving 9 bases of the junction unmatched. The CDR3 protein is CASSLGTSVTNEQFF. The CDR3 DNA sequence: TGTGCCAGCAGTCTTGGGACTAGCGTAACAAATGAGCAGTTCTTC.

Here the CDR3 reads CASSLSWTGANTGELFF. The CDR3, as DNA: TGTGCCAGCAGTTTATCTTGGACAGGGGCGAACACCGGGGAGCTGTTTTTT. The chain couples TRBV27 to TRBJ2-2; 9 nucleotides align to TRBD1. Germline assignment: CDR1 MNHEY and CDR2 SMNVEV (reference sequence). With V trimmed by 0 bases and J by 0 bases, 2 bases remained unmatched. This CDR3 is 17 amino acids long.

The V call is TRBV27, the J call TRBJ2-1; 8 bases are a match to TRBD2. After removal of 3 bases from V and 4 bases from J, the junction contained 2 bases not matched to a gene. CDR3 size: 14 residues. Germline-derived CDR1 and CDR2 are MNHEY and SMNVEV (reference sequence). CDR3 region: CASSFTSGYNEQFF. In DNA, the CDR3 is TGTGCCAGCAGTTTTACTAGCGGTTACAATGAGCAGTTCTTC.

The chain combines TRBV28 with TRBJ1-2; TRBD1 aligns across 9 bases. The CDR3 covers 14 residues. V dropped 6 bases and J dropped 7; count of bases not matched to a gene: 9. Germline V gene lookup returns CDR1 MDHEN and CDR2 SYDVKM. The CDR3 DNA sequence: TGTGCCAGCAGCCCGGGACAGGGCGAATCTGGCTACACCTTC. This translates into CASSPGQGESGYTF.

This chain uses TRBV6-1 with TRBJ2-3; 7 nucleotides align to TRBD1. CDR1 is MNHNS, CDR2 SASEGT, per germline. V trimming: 1 base; J trimming: 0 bases; junction bases outside the gene matches: 1. This CDR3 has 15 residues. CDR3 sequence (DNA): TGTGCCAGCAGTGAAGACAGGGGCAGCACAGATACGCAGTATTTT. Protein product: CASSEDRGSTDTQYF.

The CDR3 here is CASSLVGGRQGSTEAFF. The CDR3 nucleotides are TGTGCCAGCAGCTTAGTCGGTGGGCGACAGGGAAGTACTGAAGCTTTCTTT. The chain couples TRBV7-8 to TRBJ1-1, with 7 bases identical to TRBD1. The V gene's germline CDR1 is SGHVS and CDR2 FQNEAQ. The ends lost 1 base at V and 5 bases at J; junction bases unmatched: 13. CDR3 length: 17 residues.

V and J are TRBV5-1 and TRBJ2-1, with 8 nucleotides matching TRBD2. Trimming removed 4 bases from V and 7 bases from J; junction bases left unmatched: 16. The germline V gene encodes CDR1 SGHRS and CDR2 YFSETQ. The CDR3 is 17 amino acids. This chain's CDR3 is CASSPGVAGNLVNEQFF. For the CDR3, the DNA is TGCGCCAGCAGCCCTGGGGTAGCGGGGAATTTAGTGAATGAGCAGTTCTTC.

The V call is TRBV6-6, the J call TRBJ2-3; 12 positions agree with TRBD2. Germline V CDR1 and CDR2: MNHNY, SVGAGI (reference sequence). This CDR3 comprises 15 residues. J lost 3 bases, V lost 4 bases, and 2 bases had no gene match. CDR3 sequence: CASSSSGGATDTQYF. The CDR3 nucleotides are TGTGCCAGCAGTTCTAGCGGGGGGGCGACAGATACGCAGTATTTT.

This chain uses TRBV27 with TRBJ2-3; TRBD2 agrees at 9 bases. Per the germline V gene, CDR1 is MNHEY and CDR2 is SMNVEV (reference sequence). This CDR3 is built from 15 residues. V was clipped by 8 bases and J by 4 bases; unmatched bases: 10. CDR3 sequence: CASAFSSGDPDTQYF. The CDR3 DNA sequence: TGTGCCAGCGCGTTTTCTAGCGGGGACCCAGATACGCAGTATTTT.

The chain is built from TRBV30 and TRBJ2-6; D call uncertain. The CDR3 runs to 19 residues. The V and J ends lost 0 bases and 0 bases respectively, with 18 bases between them. CDR1 is GTSNPN and CDR2 is SVGIG in the germline V gene (reference sequence). The CDR3 DNA reads TGTGCCTGGAGTGTACGGCGTTGGGCCAGGCCCTCTGGGGCCAACGTCCTGACTTTC. This sequence encodes CAWSVRRWARPSGANVLTF.

The V gene is TRBV6-5, the J gene TRBJ1-2; D is possibly TRBD1 (5 bases). This CDR3 comprises 14 residues. Trimming took off 2 bases at V and 4 bases at J, with 11 bases between the two ends. Germline CDR1 reads MNHEY; CDR2 reads SVGAGI. In DNA form, the CDR3 reads TGTGCCAGCAGTTACGAAGGGGTGGGCTATGGCTACACCTTC. The encoded protein is CASSYEGVGYGYTF.

The chain carries TRBV5-4 and TRBJ1-4, with unresolved D. CDR3 length equals 14 residues. The germline gives CDR1 SGHNT, CDR2 YYREEE (reference sequence). Trimming took 0 bases from V and 8 from J, leaving 11 bases between them. CDR3 protein: CASSLDRKTEKLFF. CDR3 nucleotide sequence: TGTGCCAGCAGCTTGGACAGAAAAACGGAAAAACTGTTTTTT.

The V call is TRBV6-1, the J call TRBJ1-6; 9 bases match TRBD1. V was pared by 10 bases and J by 8 bases, with 6 bases of the junction left unmatched. Germline V CDR1 and CDR2: MNHNS, SASEGT. The CDR3 runs to 13 residues. The CDR3 sequence is CATLGQGHSPLHF. DNA of the CDR3: TGTGCCACCCTAGGACAGGGGCATTCACCCCTCCACTTT.

In its sample, this clone was seen once. The chain has TRBV5-1 and TRBJ2-7, with D uncertain. The CDR3 is made up of 12 amino acids. V lost 2 bases and J 1 base, leaving 4 bases between the germline ends. Germline V gene sequence: CDR1 SGHRS, CDR2 YFSETQ. As DNA, the CDR3 is TGCGCCAGCAGCTTATCGTCCTACGAGCAGTACTTC. Protein product: CASSLSSYEQYF.

J is TRBJ1-3 and V is TRBV6-1; D remains ambiguous. The CDR3 runs to 14 residues. Germline values: CDR1 MNHNS, CDR2 SASEGT. The ends were cut back, 5 bases at V and 7 bases at J, with 15 bases in the middle. CDR3 loop: CASSTEPRSNTIYF. In DNA, the CDR3 is TGTGCCAGCAGTACTGAGCCGCGTTCGAACACCATATATTTT.

V usage is TRBV7-2 and J usage is TRBJ1-1; D ambiguous. V was trimmed by 5 bases and J by 5 bases, leaving 12 bases between them. This CDR3 is built from 13 residues. Germline CDR1 SGHTA, CDR2 FQGNSA. Here the CDR3 DNA reads TGTGCCAGCAGCCGGGAGGTAGAGACTGAAGCTTTCTTT. Translated: CASSREVETEAFF. The full variable domain, completed using reference TRBV7-2 and TRBJ1-1, is GAGVSQSPSNKVTEKGKDVELRCDPISGHTALYWYRQSLGQGLEFLIYFQGNSAPDKSGLPSDRFSAERTGGSVSTLTIQRTQQEDSAVYLCASSREVETEAFFGQGTRLTVV.

The chain carries TRBV30 and TRBJ2-2, with TRBD2 as a possible D gene (6 bases). The germline V gene encodes CDR1 GTSNPN and CDR2 SVGIG (reference sequence). CDR3 length: 14 amino acids. With 0 bases removed from V and 4 bases from J, the gap between germline ends came to 9 bases. The CDR3 sequence: CAWSVGGSTGELFF. The CDR3 DNA reads TGTGCCTGGAGTGTAGGAGGGTCCACCGGGGAGCTGTTTTTT. Together with reference TRBV30 and TRBJ2-2, the CDR3 gives the full variable domain: SQTIHQWPATLVQPVGSPLSLECTVEGTSNPNLYWYRQAAGRGLQLLFYSVGIGQISSEVPQNLSASRPQDRQFILSSKKLLLSDSGFYLCAWSVGGSTGELFFGEGSRLTVL.

The chain links TRBV7-2 to TRBJ2-3; 11 bases agree with TRBD2. Per germline, CDR1 SGHTA and CDR2 FQGNSA. The CDR3 consists of 16 residues. J lost 6 bases, V lost 5 bases, and 10 bases had no gene match. CDR3 sequence (DNA): TGTGCCAGCAGCCCCCTATTAGCGGGAGGGGGGGATACGCAGTATTTT. Its translation is CASSPLLAGGGDTQYF.